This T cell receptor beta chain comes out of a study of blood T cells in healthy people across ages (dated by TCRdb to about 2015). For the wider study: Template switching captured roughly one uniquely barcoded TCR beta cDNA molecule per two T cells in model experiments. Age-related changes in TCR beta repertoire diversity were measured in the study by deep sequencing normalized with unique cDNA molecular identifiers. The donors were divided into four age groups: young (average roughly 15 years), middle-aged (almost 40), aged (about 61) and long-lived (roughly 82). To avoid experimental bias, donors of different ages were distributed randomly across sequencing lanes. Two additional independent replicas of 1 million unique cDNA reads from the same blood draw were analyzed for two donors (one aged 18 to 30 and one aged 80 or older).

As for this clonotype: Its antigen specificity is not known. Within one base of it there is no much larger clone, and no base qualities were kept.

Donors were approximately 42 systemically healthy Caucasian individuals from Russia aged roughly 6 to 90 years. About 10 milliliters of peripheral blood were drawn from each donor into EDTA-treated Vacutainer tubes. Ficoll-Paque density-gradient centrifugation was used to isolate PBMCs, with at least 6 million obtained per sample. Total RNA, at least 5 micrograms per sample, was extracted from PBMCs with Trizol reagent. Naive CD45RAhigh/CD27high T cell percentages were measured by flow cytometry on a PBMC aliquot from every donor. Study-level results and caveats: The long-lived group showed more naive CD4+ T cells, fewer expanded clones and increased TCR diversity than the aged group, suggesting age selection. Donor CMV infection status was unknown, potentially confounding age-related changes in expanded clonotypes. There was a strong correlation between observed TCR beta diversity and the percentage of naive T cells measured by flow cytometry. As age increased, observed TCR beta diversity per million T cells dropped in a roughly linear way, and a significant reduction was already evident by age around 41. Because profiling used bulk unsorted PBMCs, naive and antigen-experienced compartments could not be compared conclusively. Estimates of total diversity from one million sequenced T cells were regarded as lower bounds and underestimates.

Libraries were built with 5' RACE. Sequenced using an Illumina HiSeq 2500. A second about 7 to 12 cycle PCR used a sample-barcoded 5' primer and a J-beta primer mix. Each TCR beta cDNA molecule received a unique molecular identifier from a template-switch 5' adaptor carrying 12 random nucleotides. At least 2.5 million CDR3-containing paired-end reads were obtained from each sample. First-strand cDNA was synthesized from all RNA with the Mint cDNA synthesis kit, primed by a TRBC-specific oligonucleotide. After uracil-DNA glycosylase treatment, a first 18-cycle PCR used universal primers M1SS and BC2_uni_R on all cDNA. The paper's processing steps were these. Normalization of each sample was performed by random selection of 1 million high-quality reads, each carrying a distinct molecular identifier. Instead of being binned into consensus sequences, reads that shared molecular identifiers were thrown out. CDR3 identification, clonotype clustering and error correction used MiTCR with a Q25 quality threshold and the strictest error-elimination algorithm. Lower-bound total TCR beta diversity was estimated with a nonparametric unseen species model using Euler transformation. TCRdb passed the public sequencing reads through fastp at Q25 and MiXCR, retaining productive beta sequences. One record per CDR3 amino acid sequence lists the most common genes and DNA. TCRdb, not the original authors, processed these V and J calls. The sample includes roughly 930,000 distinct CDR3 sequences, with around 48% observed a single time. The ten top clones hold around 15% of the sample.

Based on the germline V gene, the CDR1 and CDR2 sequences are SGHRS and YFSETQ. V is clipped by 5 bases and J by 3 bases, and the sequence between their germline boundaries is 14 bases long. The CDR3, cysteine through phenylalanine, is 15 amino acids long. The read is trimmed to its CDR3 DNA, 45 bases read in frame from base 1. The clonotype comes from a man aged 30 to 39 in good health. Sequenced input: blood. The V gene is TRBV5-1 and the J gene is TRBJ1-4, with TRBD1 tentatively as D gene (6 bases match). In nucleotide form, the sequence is TGCGCCAGCAGTCCAACGACAGGTCCTAATGAAAAACTGTTTTTT. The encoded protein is CASSPTTGPNEKLFF. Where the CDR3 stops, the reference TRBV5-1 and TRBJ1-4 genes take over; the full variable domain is KAGVTQTPRYLIKTRGQQVTLSCSPISGHRSVSWYQQTPGQGLQFLFEYFSETQRNKGNFPGRFSGRQFSNSRSEMNVSTLELGDSALYLCASSPTTGPNEKLFFGSGTQLSVL.